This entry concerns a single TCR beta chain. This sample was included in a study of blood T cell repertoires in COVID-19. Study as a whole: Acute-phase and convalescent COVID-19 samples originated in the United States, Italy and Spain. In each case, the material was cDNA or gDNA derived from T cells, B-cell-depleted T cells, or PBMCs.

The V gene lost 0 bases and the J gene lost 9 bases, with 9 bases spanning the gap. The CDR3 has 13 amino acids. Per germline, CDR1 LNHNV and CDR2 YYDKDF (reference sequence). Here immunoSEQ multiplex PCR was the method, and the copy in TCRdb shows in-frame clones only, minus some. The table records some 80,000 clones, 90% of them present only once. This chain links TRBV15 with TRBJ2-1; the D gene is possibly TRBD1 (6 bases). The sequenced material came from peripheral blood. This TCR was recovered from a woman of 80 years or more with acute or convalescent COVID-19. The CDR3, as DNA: TGTGCCACCAGCAGAGAGGGGGCAGGTGAGCAGTTCTTC. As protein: CATSREGAGEQFF.